The 20 T cell receptor beta chains below come from one sample, sequenced in a study of blood T cell repertoires in COVID-19. Libraries were prepared by immunoSEQ multiplex PCR; TCRdb keeps only in-frame clonotypes and omits some of them. The sample yields approximately 100,000 clones, 69% seen once. The specimen sequenced was peripheral blood. The receptors shown here come from a man aged 80 or over with acute or convalescent COVID-19.

The V call is TRBV20-1, the J call TRBJ2-1; 12 bases line up with TRBD2. The CDR3 loop spans 15 amino acids. Germline V gene sequence: CDR1 DFQATT, CDR2 SNEGSKA (reference sequence). J was trimmed by 9 bases and V by 5 bases; bases with no gene match: 11. CDR3 bases: TGCAGTGCTGGTGCGACTAGCGGGAGCGGTGGTGAGCAGTTCTTC. Amino acid sequence: CSAGATSGSGGEQFF.

The V gene is TRBV28, the J gene TRBJ2-7; the match to TRBD2 covers 9 bases. The germline gives CDR1 MDHEN, CDR2 SYDVKM. The CDR3 is 13 amino acids. Germline trimming cut 7 bases from V and 2 bases from J; bases unmatched to any gene: 3. The CDR3 here is CASTASGTYEQYF. CDR3 nucleotides: TGTGCCAGCACGGCTAGCGGGACCTACGAGCAGTACTTC.

The chain combines TRBV9 with TRBJ2-3, with 9 bases identical to TRBD2. V lost 3 bases, J lost 1 base, and 6 bases stayed unmatched. There are 16 residues in the CDR3. Germline CDR1 and CDR2: SGDLS and YYNGEE. DNA for the CDR3: TGTGCCAGCAGCGCTATTAGCGGGAGTGGCACAGATACGCAGTATTTT. It is translated as CASSAISGSGTDTQYF.

V and J are TRBV27 and TRBJ2-1; 7 bases agree with TRBD2. The CDR3 spans 16 residues. V shed 5 bases, J shed 1 base, and the junction held 8 bases outside the gene matches. Germline V gene sequence: CDR1 MNHEY, CDR2 SMNVEV (reference sequence). In DNA, the CDR3 is TGTGCCAGCAGTGCCCTGGGGGGAGGGTCCTACAATGAGCAGTTCTTC. Translated, it gives CASSALGGGSYNEQFF.

The genes are TRBV12-3 or TRBV12-4 and TRBJ2-1; no clear D gene. CDR3 length equals 11 residues. V was shortened by 4 bases and J by 12 bases, with 10 bases between the two germline ends. Here the CDR3 DNA reads TGTGCCAGCAGTTGGGCCCACGGGCAGTTCTTC. Protein sequence: CASSWAHGQFF.

The J gene is TRBJ1-2, the V gene TRBV28, with D maybe TRBD1 (5 bases). The CDR3 loop spans 12 amino acids. Germline lookup yields CDR1 MDHEN and CDR2 SYDVKM. The V and J ends lost 2 bases and 8 bases respectively, with 9 bases between them. The CDR3 spells CASSLRGSGYTF. The CDR3 coding sequence is TGTGCCAGCAGTTTACGGGGGAGCGGCTACACCTTC.

The chain carries TRBV2 and TRBJ2-1; 8 bases are a match to TRBD2. This CDR3 spans 19 amino acids. CDR1 and CDR2 from the germline V gene are SNHLY and FYNNEI. V was pared by 6 bases and J by 6 bases, with 22 bases of the junction left unmatched. This chain's CDR3 is CASRKERVSGRSVINEQFF. The CDR3 DNA reads TGTGCCAGCAGAAAGGAAAGGGTAAGCGGGAGATCGGTTATCAATGAGCAGTTCTTC.

This clone showed up just once. J is TRBJ2-7 and V is TRBV6-2 or TRBV6-3, with TRBD1 matching over 10 bases. V was pared by 0 bases and J by 2 bases, with 4 bases of the junction left unmatched. The CDR3 has 16 amino acids. The germline CDR1 and CDR2 sequences are MNHEY and SVGEGT. The DNA for the CDR3 is TGTGCCAGCAGTTACTCTCCCGACAGGGGGCCCTACGAGCAGTACTTC. Protein: CASSYSPDRGPYEQYF.

The chain links TRBV6-2 or TRBV6-3 to TRBJ2-7, with unresolved D. This CDR3 has 15 residues. The V end lost 4 bases, the J end lost 3 bases, and 16 bases lay between the germline ends. Germline CDR1 is MNHEY and CDR2 is SVGEGT. The CDR3 nucleotides are TGTGCCAGCAGTTCGACTTCCCCGGGTTTCTACGAGCAGTACTTC. Translating it yields CASSSTSPGFYEQYF.

The V gene is TRBV4-3, the J gene TRBJ2-1, with D possibly matching TRBD2 (5 bases). V lost 0 bases and J lost 10, with 16 bases in between. This CDR3 has 15 residues. In germline, CDR1 is LGHNA, CDR2 YSLEER. The CDR3, as DNA: TGCGCCAGCAGCCAAGAAAGCCAGTTGAAGCGGGAGCAGTTCTTC. Translated: CASSQESQLKREQFF.

The sample holds a few counts of this clone. This chain links TRBV20-1 with TRBJ2-2; D remains unclear. CDR1 and CDR2 (germline): DFQATT, SNEGSKA (reference sequence). V was trimmed by 6 bases and J by 6 bases, leaving 11 bases between them. The CDR3 loop spans 12 amino acids. In nucleotides, the CDR3 is TGCAGTGCCAGTAGCAACCCCGGGGAGCTGTTTTTT. It is translated as CSASSNPGELFF.

The chain is built from TRBV7-9 and TRBJ2-5; 7 nucleotides agree with TRBD1. CDR3 size: 13 residues. With 7 bases clipped from V and 7 bases from J, the junction kept 9 bases outside the gene matches. Germline V gene lookup returns CDR1 SEHNR and CDR2 FQNEAQ (reference sequence). CDR3 in DNA: TGTGCCAGCATGGGACAGCCCCAGGGGACCCAGTACTTC. Amino acid sequence: CASMGQPQGTQYF.

The rearrangement links TRBV6-2 or TRBV6-3 to TRBJ2-3; TRBD2 matches at 10 bases. This CDR3 spans 18 amino acids. The germline V gene encodes CDR1 MNHEY and CDR2 SVGEGT. J was trimmed by 3 bases and V by 4 bases; bases with no gene match: 13. The CDR3 here is CASSWTTSGIEWTDTQYF. CDR3 DNA: TGTGCCAGCAGTTGGACTACTAGCGGGATAGAGTGGACAGATACGCAGTATTTT.

The table lists this clone with many counts. The rearrangement links TRBV10-3 to TRBJ2-7; 11 nucleotides line up with TRBD2. The length of the CDR3 is 16 residues. V shed 6 bases and J 0 bases; nucleotides not matched to a gene: 7. CDR1 is ENHRY, CDR2 SYGVKD, per germline. The CDR3 reads CAISDKGLAVSYEQYF. The DNA of the CDR3 is TGTGCCATCAGCGACAAGGGACTAGCGGTCTCCTACGAGCAGTACTTC.

The rearrangement uses TRBV9 and TRBJ2-1; 8 positions agree with TRBD2. Unmatched junction bases numbered 10, after V lost 4 bases and J lost 7 bases. The germline V gene has CDR1 SGDLS and CDR2 YYNGEE. CDR3 length equals 15 residues. CDR3 sequence (DNA): TGTGCCAGCAGCTCCTCCGGGGGGGCGATTAATGAGCAGTTCTTC. Its translation is CASSSSGGAINEQFF.

The genes are TRBV28 and TRBJ2-5; a possible D gene is TRBD2 (6 bases). The V and J ends lost 4 bases and 4 bases respectively, with 16 bases between them. The CDR3 totals 15 residues. CDR1 and CDR2 (germline): MDHEN, SYDVKM. CDR3 sequence (DNA): TGTGCCAGCAGTTCAGGAGGGGCGGGGCGAGAGACCCAGTACTTC. This encodes CASSSGGAGRETQYF.

V gene TRBV9 combines with J gene TRBJ2-3; 8 bases fit TRBD2. Germline V gene lookup returns CDR1 SGDLS and CDR2 YYNGEE. The CDR3 extends over 15 amino acids. V lost 0 bases to trimming and J lost 5 bases; unmatched junction nucleotides: 5. The chain's CDR3 is CASSVVSGRGDTQYF. CDR3 DNA sequence: TGTGCCAGCAGCGTAGTGAGCGGGAGAGGAGATACGCAGTATTTT.

The rearrangement links TRBV5-1 to TRBJ2-1; 13 bases line up with TRBD2. This CDR3 has 15 residues. The ends lost 4 bases at V and 4 bases at J; junction bases unmatched: 2. Germline V lookup: CDR1 SGHRS, CDR2 YFSETQ. The CDR3 here is CASSLLAGGYNEQFF. CDR3 in DNA: TGCGCCAGCAGCCTACTAGCGGGAGGGTACAATGAGCAGTTCTTC.

This chain connects TRBV28 to TRBJ2-3; perhaps TRBD1 as D (5 bases). Germline V gene data show CDR1 as MDHEN and CDR2 as SYDVKM. CDR3 length: 13 residues. The CDR3 spells CAATDSSTDTQYF. The CDR3 DNA reads as TGTGCGGCGACCGACAGTAGCACAGATACGCAGTATTTT.

The chain joins TRBV24-1 to TRBJ1-4, with 9 bases identical to TRBD1. This CDR3 has 15 amino acids. Losses at the gene ends were 3 bases for V and 8 bases for J; bases not matched to a gene: 6. CDR1 KGHDR and CDR2 SFDVKD come from the germline V gene. The chain's CDR3 is CATSDPGTGNEKLFF. The CDR3 DNA is TGTGCCACCAGTGATCCCGGGACAGGGAACGAAAAACTGTTTTTT.